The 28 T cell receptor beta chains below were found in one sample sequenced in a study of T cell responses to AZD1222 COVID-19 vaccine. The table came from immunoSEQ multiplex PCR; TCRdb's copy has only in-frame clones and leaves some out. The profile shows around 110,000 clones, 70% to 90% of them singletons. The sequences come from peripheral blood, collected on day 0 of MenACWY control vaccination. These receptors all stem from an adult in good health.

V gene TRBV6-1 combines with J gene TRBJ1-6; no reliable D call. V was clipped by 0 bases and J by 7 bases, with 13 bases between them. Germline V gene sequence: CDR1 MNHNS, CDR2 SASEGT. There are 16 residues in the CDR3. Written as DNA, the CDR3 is TGTGCCAGCAGTGAAGCCGGGGTCCTGTCAAATTCACCCCTCCACTTT. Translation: CASSEAGVLSNSPLHF.

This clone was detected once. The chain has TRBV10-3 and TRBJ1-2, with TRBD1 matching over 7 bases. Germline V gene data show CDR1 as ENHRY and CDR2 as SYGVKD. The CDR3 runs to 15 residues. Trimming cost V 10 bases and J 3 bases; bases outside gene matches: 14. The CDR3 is CATAPGGTGDYGYTF. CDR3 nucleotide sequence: TGTGCCACTGCGCCCGGCGGTACAGGGGACTATGGCTACACCTTC.

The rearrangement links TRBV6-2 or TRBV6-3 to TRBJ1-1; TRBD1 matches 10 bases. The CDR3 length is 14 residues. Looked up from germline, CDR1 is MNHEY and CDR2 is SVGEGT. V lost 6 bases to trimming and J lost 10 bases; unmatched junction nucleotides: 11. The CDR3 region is CASSAIDRGRRAFF. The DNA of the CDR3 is TGTGCCAGCAGCGCGATCGACAGGGGGCGTAGAGCTTTCTTT.

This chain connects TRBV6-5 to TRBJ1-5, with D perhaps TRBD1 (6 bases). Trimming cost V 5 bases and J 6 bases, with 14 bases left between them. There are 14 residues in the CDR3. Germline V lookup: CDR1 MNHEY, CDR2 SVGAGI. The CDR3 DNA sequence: TGTGCCAGCAGTCCGGACAGAAGCGGTCAGCCCCAGCATTTT. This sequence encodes CASSPDRSGQPQHF.

The CDR3 spells CASSSPGANSGNTIYF. Written as DNA, the CDR3 is TGTGCCAGCAGTTCACCGGGGGCAAACTCTGGAAACACCATATATTTT. The chain carries TRBV28 and TRBJ1-3; the D gene is possibly TRBD1 (6 bases). Germline V gene sequence: CDR1 MDHEN, CDR2 SYDVKM. V lost 4 bases to trimming and J lost 0 bases, with 13 bases between them. This CDR3 region has 16 residues.

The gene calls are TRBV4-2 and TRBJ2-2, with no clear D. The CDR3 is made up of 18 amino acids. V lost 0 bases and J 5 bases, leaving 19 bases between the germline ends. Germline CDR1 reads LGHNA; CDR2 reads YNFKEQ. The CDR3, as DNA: TGTGCCAGCAGCCAAGATTGGGATCTGGCGGCTAAAACCGGGGAGCTGTTTTTT. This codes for CASSQDWDLAAKTGELFF.

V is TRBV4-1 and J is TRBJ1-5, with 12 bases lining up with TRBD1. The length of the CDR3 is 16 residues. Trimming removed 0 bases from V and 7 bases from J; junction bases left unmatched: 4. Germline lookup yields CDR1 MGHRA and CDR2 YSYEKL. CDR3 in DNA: TGCGCCAGCAGCCAAGAGGGACAGGGGGCTGGACAGCCCCAGCATTTT. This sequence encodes CASSQEGQGAGQPQHF.

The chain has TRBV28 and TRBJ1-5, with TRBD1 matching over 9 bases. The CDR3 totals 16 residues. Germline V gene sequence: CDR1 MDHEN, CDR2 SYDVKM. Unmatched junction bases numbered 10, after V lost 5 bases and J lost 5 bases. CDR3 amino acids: CASSRGTGPADQPQHF. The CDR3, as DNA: TGTGCCAGCAGTCGCGGGACAGGGCCGGCCGATCAGCCCCAGCATTTT.

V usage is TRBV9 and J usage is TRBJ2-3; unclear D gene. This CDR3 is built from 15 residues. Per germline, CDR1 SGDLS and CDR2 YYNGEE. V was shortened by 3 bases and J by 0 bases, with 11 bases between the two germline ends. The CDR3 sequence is CASSALFFSTDTQYF. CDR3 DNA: TGTGCCAGCAGCGCCCTATTTTTTAGCACAGATACGCAGTATTTT.

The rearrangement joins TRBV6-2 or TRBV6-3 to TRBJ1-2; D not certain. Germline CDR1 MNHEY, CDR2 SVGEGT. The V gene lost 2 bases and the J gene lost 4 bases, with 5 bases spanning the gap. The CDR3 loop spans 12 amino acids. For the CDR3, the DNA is TGTGCCAGCAGTTACCCTGTCTATGGCTACACCTTC. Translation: CASSYPVYGYTF.

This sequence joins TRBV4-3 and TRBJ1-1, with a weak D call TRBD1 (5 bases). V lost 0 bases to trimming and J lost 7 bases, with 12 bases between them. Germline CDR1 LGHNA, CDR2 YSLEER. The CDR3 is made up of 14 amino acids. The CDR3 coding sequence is TGCGCCAGCAGCCAAGATTCAGCAGGGAGTGAAGCTTTCTTT. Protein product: CASSQDSAGSEAFF.

The CDR3 DNA is TGTGCCAGCAGCCCCCAATGGGAGAATGGCTACACCTTC. Protein: CASSPQWENGYTF. This chain joins TRBV5-4 and TRBJ1-2; no firm D call. Trimming shortened V by 4 bases and J by 6 bases, and 13 bases separated the two germline ends. Germline V CDR1 and CDR2: SGHNT, YYREEE (reference sequence). The CDR3 extends over 13 amino acids.

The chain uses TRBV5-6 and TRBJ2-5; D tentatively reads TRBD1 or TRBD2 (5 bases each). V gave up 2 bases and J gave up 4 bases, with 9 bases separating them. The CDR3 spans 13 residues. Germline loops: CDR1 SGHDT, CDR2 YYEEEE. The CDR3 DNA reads TGTGCCAGCAGCTTCTGGGGGAGAGAGACCCAGTACTTC. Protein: CASSFWGRETQYF.

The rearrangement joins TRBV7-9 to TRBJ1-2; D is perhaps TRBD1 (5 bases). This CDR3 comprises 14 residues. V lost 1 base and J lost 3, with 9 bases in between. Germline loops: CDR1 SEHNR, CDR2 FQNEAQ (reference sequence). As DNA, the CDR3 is TGTGCCAGCAGCTTAGAACGGGACCACTATGGCTACACCTTC. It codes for CASSLERDHYGYTF.

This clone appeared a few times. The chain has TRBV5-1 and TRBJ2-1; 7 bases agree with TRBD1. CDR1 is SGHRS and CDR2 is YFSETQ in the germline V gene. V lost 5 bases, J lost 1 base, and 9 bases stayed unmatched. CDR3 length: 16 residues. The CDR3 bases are TGCGCCAGCAGGCTGACAGGGCCCCTTTCCTACAATGAGCAGTTCTTC. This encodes CASRLTGPLSYNEQFF.

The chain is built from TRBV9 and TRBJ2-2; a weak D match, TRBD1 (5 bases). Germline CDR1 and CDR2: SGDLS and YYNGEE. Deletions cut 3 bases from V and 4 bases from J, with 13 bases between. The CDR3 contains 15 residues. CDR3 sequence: CASSGSQQGTGELFF. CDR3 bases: TGTGCCAGCAGCGGATCCCAGCAGGGCACCGGGGAGCTGTTTTTT.

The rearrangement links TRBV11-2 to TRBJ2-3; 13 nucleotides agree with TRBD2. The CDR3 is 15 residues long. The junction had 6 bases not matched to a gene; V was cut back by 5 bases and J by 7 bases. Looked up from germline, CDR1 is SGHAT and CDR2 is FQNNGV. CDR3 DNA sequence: TGTGCCAGCAGCCCACTAGCGGGGGGGCCGAATACGCAGTATTTT. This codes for CASSPLAGGPNTQYF.

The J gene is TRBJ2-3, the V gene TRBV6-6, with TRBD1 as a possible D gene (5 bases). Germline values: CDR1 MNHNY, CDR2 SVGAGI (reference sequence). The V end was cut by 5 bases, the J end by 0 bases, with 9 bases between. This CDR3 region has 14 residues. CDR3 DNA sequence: TGTGCCAGCAGTCAGGGATATAGCACAGATACGCAGTATTTT. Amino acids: CASSQGYSTDTQYF.

DNA for the CDR3: TGTGCCAGCTCACCCTTACAGGGAAATAACTATGGCTACACCTTC. It codes for CASSPLQGNNYGYTF. The chain has TRBV18 and TRBJ1-2; a possible D gene is TRBD1 (6 bases). The CDR3 is made up of 15 amino acids. Per the germline V gene, CDR1 is KGHSH and CDR2 is LQKENI. V was pared by 3 bases and J by 1 base, with 12 bases between.

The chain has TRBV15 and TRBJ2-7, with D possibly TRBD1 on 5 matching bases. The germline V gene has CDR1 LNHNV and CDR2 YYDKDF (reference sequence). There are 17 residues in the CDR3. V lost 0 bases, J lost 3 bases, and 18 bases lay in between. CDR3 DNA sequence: TGTGCCACCAGCAGAGATCTCGGGCCACAGGTTCTCTACGAGCAGTACTTC. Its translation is CATSRDLGPQVLYEQYF.

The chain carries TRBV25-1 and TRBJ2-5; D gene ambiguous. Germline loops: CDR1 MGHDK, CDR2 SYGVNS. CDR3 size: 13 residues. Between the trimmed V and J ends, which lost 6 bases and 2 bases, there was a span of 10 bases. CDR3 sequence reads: CASSPVVQETQYF. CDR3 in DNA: TGTGCCAGCAGCCCAGTAGTACAAGAGACCCAGTACTTC.

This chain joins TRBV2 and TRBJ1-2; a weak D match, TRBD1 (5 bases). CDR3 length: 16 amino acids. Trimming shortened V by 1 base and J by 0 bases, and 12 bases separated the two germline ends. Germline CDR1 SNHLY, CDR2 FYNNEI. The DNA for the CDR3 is TGTGCCAGCAGTGAAGAGGGGCCTGCTACTAACTATGGCTACACCTTC. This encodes CASSEEGPATNYGYTF.

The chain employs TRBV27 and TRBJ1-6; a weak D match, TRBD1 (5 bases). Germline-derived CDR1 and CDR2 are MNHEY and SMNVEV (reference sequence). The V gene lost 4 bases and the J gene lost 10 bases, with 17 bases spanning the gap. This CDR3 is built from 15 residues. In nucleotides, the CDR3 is TGTGCCAGCAGTTCGGGGACCTTCCCGGACTCACCCCTCCACTTT. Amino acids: CASSSGTFPDSPLHF.

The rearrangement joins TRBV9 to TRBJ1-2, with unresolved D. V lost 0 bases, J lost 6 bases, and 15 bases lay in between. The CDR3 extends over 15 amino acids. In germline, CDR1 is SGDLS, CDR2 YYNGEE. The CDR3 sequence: CASSVVRWTLHGYTF. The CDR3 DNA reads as TGTGCCAGCAGCGTAGTAAGGTGGACCCTGCATGGCTACACCTTC.

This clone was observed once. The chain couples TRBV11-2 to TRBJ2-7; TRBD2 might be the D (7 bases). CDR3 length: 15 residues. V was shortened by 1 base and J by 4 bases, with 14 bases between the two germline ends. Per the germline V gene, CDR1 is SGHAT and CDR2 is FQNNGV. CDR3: CASSLAGGGLYEQYF. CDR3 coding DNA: TGTGCCAGCAGCTTAGCTGGGGGGGGGCTTTACGAGCAGTACTTC.

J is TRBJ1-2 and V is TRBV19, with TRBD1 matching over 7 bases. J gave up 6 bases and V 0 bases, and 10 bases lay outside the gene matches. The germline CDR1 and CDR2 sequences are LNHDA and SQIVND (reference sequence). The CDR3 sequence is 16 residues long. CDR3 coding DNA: TGTGCCAGTAGTATAGATAAACTGAACAGGGGCGATGGCTACACCTTC. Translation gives CASSIDKLNRGDGYTF.

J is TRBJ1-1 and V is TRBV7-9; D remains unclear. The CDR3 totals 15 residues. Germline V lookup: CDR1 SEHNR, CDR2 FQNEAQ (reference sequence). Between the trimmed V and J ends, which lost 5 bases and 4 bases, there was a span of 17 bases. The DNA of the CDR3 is TGTGCCAGCAGCCCTCCGGGAGGATGGGGCACTGAAGCTTTCTTT. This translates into CASSPPGGWGTEAFF. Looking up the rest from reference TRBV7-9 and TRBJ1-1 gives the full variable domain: DTGVSQNPRHKITKRGQNVTFRCDPISEHNRLYWYRQTLGQGPEFLTYFQNEAQLEKSRLLSDRFSAERPKGSFSTLEIQRTEQGDSAMYLCASSPPGGWGTEAFFGQGTRLTVV.

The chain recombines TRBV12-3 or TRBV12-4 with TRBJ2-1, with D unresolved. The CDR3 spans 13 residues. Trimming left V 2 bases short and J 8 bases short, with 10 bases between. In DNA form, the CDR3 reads TGTGCCAGCAGTTTATCCCTACCGGATGAGCAGTTCTTC. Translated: CASSLSLPDEQFF.